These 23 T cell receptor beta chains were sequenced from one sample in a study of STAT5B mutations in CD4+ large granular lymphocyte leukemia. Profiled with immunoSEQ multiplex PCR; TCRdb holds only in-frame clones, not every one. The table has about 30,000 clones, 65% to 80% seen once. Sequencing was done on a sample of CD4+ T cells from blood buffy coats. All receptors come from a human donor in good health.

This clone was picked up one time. Written as DNA, the CDR3 is TGTGCCAGCAGCTTTCGACTAGCGGGGGTGGATTCGGATACGCAGTATTTT. As protein: CASSFRLAGVDSDTQYF. This sequence joins TRBV11-2 and TRBJ2-3; 12 bases are shared with TRBD2. This CDR3 is built from 17 residues. The V gene's germline CDR1 is SGHAT and CDR2 FQNNGV. V lost 3 bases and J lost 6; bases outside the gene matches: 10.

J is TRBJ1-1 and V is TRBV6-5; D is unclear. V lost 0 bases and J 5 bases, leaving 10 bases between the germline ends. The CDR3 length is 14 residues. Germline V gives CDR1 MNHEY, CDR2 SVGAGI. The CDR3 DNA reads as TGTGCCAGCAGTTACTCTGGGGTGGGGACTGAAGCTTTCTTT. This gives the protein CASSYSGVGTEAFF.

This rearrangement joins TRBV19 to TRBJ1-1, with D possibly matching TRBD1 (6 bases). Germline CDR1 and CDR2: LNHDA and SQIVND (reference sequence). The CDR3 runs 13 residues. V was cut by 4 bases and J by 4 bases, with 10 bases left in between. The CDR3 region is CASSTTGATEAFF. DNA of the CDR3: TGTGCCAGTAGTACGACAGGAGCCACTGAAGCTTTCTTT.

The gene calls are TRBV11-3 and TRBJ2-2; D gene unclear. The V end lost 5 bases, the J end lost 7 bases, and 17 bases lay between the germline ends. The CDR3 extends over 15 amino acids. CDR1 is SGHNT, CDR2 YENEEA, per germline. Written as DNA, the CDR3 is TGTGCCAGCAGCGAAAAGACAATTTTTGGCGGGGAGCTGTTTTTT. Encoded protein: CASSEKTIFGGELFF.

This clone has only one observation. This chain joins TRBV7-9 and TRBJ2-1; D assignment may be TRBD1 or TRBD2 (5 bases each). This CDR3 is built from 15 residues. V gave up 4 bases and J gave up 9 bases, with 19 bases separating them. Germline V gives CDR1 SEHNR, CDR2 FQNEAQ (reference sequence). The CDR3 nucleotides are TGTGCCAGCAGCTCTACGGGGCAGCCCGGGGTTGAGCAGTTCTTC. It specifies CASSSTGQPGVEQFF.

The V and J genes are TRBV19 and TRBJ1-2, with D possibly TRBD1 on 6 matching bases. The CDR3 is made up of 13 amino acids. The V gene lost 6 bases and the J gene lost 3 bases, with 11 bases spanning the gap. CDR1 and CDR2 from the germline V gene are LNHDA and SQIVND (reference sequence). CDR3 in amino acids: CASSATGDYGYTF. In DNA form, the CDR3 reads TGTGCCAGTAGCGCGACAGGAGACTATGGCTACACCTTC.

The CDR3 here is CASSIPTGGTLQPQHF. CDR3 in DNA: TGTGCCAGTAGTATCCCGACAGGGGGAACTTTACAGCCCCAGCATTTT. This chain connects TRBV19 to TRBJ1-5; 9 bases agree with TRBD1. The CDR3 has 16 amino acids. J lost 7 bases, V lost 3 bases, and 10 bases had no gene match. Germline CDR1 reads LNHDA; CDR2 reads SQIVND (reference sequence).

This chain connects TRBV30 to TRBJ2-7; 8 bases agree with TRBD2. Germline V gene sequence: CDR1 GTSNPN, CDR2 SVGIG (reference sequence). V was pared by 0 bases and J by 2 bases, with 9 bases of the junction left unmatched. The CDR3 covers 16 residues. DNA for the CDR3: TGTGCCTGGAGTGTAATCACCCTAGCGGGTCCCTACGAGCAGTACTTC. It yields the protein CAWSVITLAGPYEQYF. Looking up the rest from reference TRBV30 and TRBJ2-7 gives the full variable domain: SQTIHQWPATLVQPVGSPLSLECTVEGTSNPNLYWYRQAAGRGLQLLFYSVGIGQISSEVPQNLSASRPQDRQFILSSKKLLLSDSGFYLCAWSVITLAGPYEQYFGPGTRLTVT.

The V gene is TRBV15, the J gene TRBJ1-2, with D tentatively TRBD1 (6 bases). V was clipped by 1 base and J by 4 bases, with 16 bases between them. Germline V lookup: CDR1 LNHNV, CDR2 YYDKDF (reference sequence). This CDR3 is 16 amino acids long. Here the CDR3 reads CATSRVLDRNLYGYTF. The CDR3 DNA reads TGTGCCACCAGCAGAGTTCTCGACAGGAATCTCTATGGCTACACCTTC. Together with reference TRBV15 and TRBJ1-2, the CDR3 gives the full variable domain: DAMVIQNPRYQVTQFGKPVTLSCSQTLNHNVMYWYQQKSSQAPKLLFHYYDKDFNNEADTPDNFQSRRPNTSFCFLDIRSPGLGDTAMYLCATSRVLDRNLYGYTFGSGTRLTVV.

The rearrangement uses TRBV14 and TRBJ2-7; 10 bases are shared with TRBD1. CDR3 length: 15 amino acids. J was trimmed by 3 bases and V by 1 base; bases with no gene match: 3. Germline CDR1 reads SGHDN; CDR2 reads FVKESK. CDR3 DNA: TGTGCCAGCAGCCAAGCGGGACAGGGGAACTACGAGCAGTACTTC. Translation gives CASSQAGQGNYEQYF.

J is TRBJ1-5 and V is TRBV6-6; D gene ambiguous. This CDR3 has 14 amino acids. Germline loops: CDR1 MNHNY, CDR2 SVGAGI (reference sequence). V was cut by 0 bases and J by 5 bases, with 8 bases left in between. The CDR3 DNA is TGTGCCAGCAGTTACTCGGACCGGCATCAGCCCCAGCATTTT. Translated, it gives CASSYSDRHQPQHF.

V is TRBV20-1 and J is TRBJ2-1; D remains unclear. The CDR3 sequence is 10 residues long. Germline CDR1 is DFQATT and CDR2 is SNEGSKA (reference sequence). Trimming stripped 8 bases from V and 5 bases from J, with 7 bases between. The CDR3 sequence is CSSRNNEQFF. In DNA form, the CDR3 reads TGCAGTTCCAGGAACAATGAGCAGTTCTTC.

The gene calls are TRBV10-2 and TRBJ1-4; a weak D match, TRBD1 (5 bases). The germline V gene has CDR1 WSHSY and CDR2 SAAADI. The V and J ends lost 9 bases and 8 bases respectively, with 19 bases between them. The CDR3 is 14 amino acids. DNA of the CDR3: TGCGCCAGTAAAGGGGAGGGGCTGATAGAAAAACTGTTTTTT. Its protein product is CASKGEGLIEKLFF.

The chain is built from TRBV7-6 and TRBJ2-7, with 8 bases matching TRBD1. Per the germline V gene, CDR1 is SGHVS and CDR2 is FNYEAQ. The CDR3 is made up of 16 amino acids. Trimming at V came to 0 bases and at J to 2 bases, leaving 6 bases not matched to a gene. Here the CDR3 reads CASSLAAQGAPYEQYF. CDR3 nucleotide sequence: TGTGCCAGCAGCTTAGCTGCGCAGGGGGCTCCCTACGAGCAGTACTTC.

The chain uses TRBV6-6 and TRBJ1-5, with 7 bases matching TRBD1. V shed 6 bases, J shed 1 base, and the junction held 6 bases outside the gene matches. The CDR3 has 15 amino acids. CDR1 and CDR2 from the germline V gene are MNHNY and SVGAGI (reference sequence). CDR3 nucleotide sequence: TGTGCCAGCAGCCCGACAGGGAACAGCAATCAGCCCCAGCATTTT. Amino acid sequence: CASSPTGNSNQPQHF.

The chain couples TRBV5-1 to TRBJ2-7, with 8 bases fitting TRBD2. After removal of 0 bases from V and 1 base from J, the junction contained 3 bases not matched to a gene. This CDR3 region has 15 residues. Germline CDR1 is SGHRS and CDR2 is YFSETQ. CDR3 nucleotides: TGCGCCAGCAGCTTGGGAGCGGGGGTTTCCTACGAGCAGTACTTC. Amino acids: CASSLGAGVSYEQYF.

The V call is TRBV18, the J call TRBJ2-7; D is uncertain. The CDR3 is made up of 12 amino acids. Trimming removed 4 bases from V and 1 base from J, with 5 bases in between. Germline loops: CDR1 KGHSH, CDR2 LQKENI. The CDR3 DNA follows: TGTGCCAGCTCACTACAGTCCTACGAGCAGTACTTC. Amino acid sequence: CASSLQSYEQYF.

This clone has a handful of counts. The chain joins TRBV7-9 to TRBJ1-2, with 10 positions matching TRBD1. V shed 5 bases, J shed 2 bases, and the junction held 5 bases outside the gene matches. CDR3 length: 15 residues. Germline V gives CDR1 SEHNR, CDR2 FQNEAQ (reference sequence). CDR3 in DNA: TGTGCCAGCAGCGTCCCGGGACAGGGGAACTATGGCTACACCTTC. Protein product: CASSVPGQGNYGYTF.

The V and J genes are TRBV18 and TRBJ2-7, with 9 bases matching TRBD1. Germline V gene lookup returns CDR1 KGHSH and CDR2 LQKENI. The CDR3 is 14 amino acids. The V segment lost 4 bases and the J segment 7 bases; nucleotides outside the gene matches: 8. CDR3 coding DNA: TGTGCCAGCTCACTAGATAACAGGGGGCCTGAGCAGTACTTC. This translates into CASSLDNRGPEQYF. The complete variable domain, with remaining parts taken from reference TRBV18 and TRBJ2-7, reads NAGVMQNPRHLVRRRGQEARLRCSPMKGHSHVYWYRQLPEEGLKFMVYLQKENIIDESGMPKERFSAEFPKEGPSILRIQQVVRGDSAAYFCASSLDNRGPEQYFGPGTRLTVT.

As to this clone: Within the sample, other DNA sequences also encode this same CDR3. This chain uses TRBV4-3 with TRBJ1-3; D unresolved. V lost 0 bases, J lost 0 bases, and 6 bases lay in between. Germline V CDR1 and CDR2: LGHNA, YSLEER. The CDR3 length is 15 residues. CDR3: CASSQDSLSGNTIYF. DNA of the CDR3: TGCGCCAGCAGCCAAGATTCCCTCTCTGGAAACACCATATATTTT.

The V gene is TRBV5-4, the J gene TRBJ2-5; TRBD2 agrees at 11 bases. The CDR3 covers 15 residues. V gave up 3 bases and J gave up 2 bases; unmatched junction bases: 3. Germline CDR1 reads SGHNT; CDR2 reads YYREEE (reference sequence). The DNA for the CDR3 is TGTGCCAGCAGCTGGGGACTAGCGGAGCAAGAGACCCAGTACTTC. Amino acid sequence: CASSWGLAEQETQYF.

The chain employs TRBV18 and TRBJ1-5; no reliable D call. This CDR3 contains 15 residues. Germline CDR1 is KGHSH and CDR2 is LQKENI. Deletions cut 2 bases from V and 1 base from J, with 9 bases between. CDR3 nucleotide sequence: TGTGCCAGCTCACCAGGTCGGCAGAGCAATCAGCCCCAGCATTTT. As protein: CASSPGRQSNQPQHF. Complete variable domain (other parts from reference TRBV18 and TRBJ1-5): NAGVMQNPRHLVRRRGQEARLRCSPMKGHSHVYWYRQLPEEGLKFMVYLQKENIIDESGMPKERFSAEFPKEGPSILRIQQVVRGDSAAYFCASSPGRQSNQPQHFGDGTRLSIL.

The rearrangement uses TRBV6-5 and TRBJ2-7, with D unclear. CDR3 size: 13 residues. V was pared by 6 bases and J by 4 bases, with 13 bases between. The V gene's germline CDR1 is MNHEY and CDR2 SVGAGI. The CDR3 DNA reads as TGTGCCAGCAGGGTACCGGGCTGGTACGAGCAGTACTTC. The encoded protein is CASRVPGWYEQYF.